This note documents a single T cell receptor beta chain sequence. This sample is drawn from a study of blood T cell repertoires in COVID-19. Background on the study: COVID-19 samples from acute and convalescent phases originated in the United States, Italy and Spain.

Per the germline V gene, CDR1 is SGHTS and CDR2 is YDEGEE. The CDR3 totals 14 residues. Trimming removed 3 bases from V and 2 bases from J, with 9 bases in between. Assay: immunoSEQ multiplex PCR; the TCRdb copy retains only in-frame clones and omits some. The sample records about 200,000 clones, 86% being singletons. V is TRBV5-8 and J is TRBJ1-3, with D possibly matching TRBD1 (6 bases). The sequenced sample consisted of peripheral blood. The TCR sequence derives from a woman in her 70s with acute or convalescent COVID-19. The CDR3 spells CASSWGGPGNTIYF. Here the CDR3 DNA reads TGTGCCAGCAGCTGGGGGGGGCCTGGAAACACCATATATTTT. The whole variable domain, filled in from reference TRBV5-8 and TRBJ1-3, reads EAGVTQSPTHLIKTRGQQATLRCSPISGHTSVYWYQQALGLGLQFLLWYDEGEERNRGNFPPRFSGRQFPNYSSELNVNALELEDSALYLCASSWGGPGNTIYFGEGSWLTVV.